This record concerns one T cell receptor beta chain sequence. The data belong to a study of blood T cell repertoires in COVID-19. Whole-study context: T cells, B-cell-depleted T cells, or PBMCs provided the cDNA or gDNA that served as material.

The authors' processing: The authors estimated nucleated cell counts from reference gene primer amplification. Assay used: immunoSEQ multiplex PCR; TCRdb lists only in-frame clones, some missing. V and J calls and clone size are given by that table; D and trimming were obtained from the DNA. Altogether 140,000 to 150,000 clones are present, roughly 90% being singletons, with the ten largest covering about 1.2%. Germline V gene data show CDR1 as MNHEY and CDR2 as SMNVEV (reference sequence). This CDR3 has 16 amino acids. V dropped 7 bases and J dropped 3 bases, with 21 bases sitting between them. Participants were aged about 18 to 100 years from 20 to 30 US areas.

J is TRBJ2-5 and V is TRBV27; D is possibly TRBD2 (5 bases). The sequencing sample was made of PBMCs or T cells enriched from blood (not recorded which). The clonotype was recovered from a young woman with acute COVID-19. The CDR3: CASKQTIASRKETQYF. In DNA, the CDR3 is TGTGCCAGCAAGCAAACGATAGCGTCCCGCAAAGAGACCCAGTACTTC.